Shown below are 19 T cell receptor beta chains from a single sample sequenced in a study of blood T cell repertoires in COVID-19. Only in-frame clones appear in the TCRdb table, and some are missing; sequencing was by immunoSEQ multiplex PCR. This table has about 210,000 clones, 75% to 85% appearing once. Specimen: peripheral blood. These receptors were collected from a middle-aged man with active or convalescent COVID-19.

The chain combines TRBV7-9 with TRBJ2-7; D is perhaps TRBD1 (7 bases). Germline V CDR1 and CDR2: SEHNR, FQNEAQ (reference sequence). CDR3 length equals 12 residues. Trimming stripped 2 bases from V and 6 bases from J, with 8 bases between. CDR3 amino acids: CASSLQGGEQYV. The DNA of the CDR3 is TGTGCCAGCAGCTTACAGGGGGGCGAGCAGTACGTC.

The chain recombines TRBV25-1 with TRBJ2-7, with TRBD1 identical over 7 bases. The CDR3 runs to 15 residues. V shed 5 bases and J 5 bases; nucleotides not matched to a gene: 12. Per the germline V gene, CDR1 is MGHDK and CDR2 is SYGVNS. CDR3 DNA: TGTGCCAGCAGTCCCCCCGGACAGGTTACCCACGAGCAGTACTTC. Its translation: CASSPPGQVTHEQYF.

The gene calls are TRBV4-1 and TRBJ1-5; possibly TRBD1 for D (5 bases). The V and J ends lost 3 bases and 3 bases respectively, with 12 bases between them. This CDR3 is built from 15 residues. Germline V gene sequence: CDR1 MGHRA, CDR2 YSYEKL. CDR3 protein: CASSHVDSLNQPQHF. The CDR3 DNA follows: TGCGCCAGCAGCCACGTAGACAGCCTCAATCAGCCCCAGCATTTT.

CDR3 protein: CASSLAGGAGNQPQHF. The DNA for the CDR3 is TGTGCCAGCAGCTTAGCGGGGGGGGCAGGAAATCAGCCCCAGCATTTT. The chain links TRBV7-2 to TRBJ1-5; TRBD1 is a possible D gene (6 bases). Trimming removed 0 bases from V and 4 bases from J, with 13 bases in between. Germline V gene data show CDR1 as SGHTA and CDR2 as FQGNSA. The length of the CDR3 is 16 residues.

The gene calls are TRBV14 and TRBJ2-1, with D maybe TRBD2 (7 bases). The germline V and J ends were trimmed by 4 bases and 6 bases, with 22 bases remaining between them. The CDR3 spans 17 residues. Germline V gene sequence: CDR1 SGHDN, CDR2 FVKESK. The chain's CDR3 is CASSPTRRGAGRNEQFF. The DNA of the CDR3 is TGTGCCAGCAGCCCGACCCGTCGGGGGGCGGGCCGCAATGAGCAGTTCTTC.

The sample holds one count of this clone. The CDR3 region has the DNA TGTGCCAGCAGCCGTCAAGAGACCCAGTACTTC. It encodes CASSRQETQYF. This chain uses TRBV11-2 with TRBJ2-5; D is ambiguous. Per germline, CDR1 SGHAT and CDR2 FQNNGV. The CDR3 totals 11 residues. V was clipped by 5 bases and J by 2 bases, with 3 bases between them.

With respect to this clone: Other DNA sequences in the sample encode the same CDR3. The gene calls are TRBV7-3 and TRBJ2-1; 10 bases map to TRBD1. Germline-derived CDR1 and CDR2 are SGHTA and FQGTGA. The CDR3 has 15 residues. Trimming took 5 bases from V and 3 from J; bases not matched to a gene: 4. Written as DNA, the CDR3 is TGTGCCAGCAGCCCGACAGGGGGCTTCTACAATGAGCAGTTCTTC. It codes for CASSPTGGFYNEQFF.

This chain joins TRBV4-1 and TRBJ2-7; D is perhaps TRBD1 (6 bases). The CDR3 loop spans 15 amino acids. Trimming pared 0 bases from V and 2 bases from J, leaving 11 bases between. Germline CDR1 and CDR2: MGHRA and YSYEKL. As DNA, the CDR3 is TGCGCCAGCAGCCAAGATCGACAGGCCACCTACGAGCAGTACTTC. Translating it yields CASSQDRQATYEQYF.

CDR3 DNA: TGCAGCGTTGCCCCTAACACAGATACGCAGTATTTT. This gives the protein CSVAPNTDTQYF. The rearrangement joins TRBV29-1 to TRBJ2-3, with D uncertain. The V end was cut by 4 bases, the J end by 2 bases, with 7 bases between. The CDR3 totals 12 residues. CDR1 and CDR2 from the germline V gene are SQVTM and ANQGSEA.

The rearrangement uses TRBV7-9 and TRBJ1-6; 10 bases match TRBD1. The CDR3 loop spans 16 amino acids. Unmatched junction bases numbered 10, after V lost 5 bases and J lost 9 bases. Germline V gene sequence: CDR1 SEHNR, CDR2 FQNEAQ (reference sequence). The CDR3 DNA reads TGTGCCAGCAGCAAAGCCCGGGACAGGGGTCTTTCACCCCTCCACTTT. This gives the protein CASSKARDRGLSPLHF.

The V call is TRBV28, the J call TRBJ2-7; 12 bases are shared with TRBD1. Per the germline V gene, CDR1 is MDHEN and CDR2 is SYDVKM. The CDR3 totals 16 residues. The V segment lost 6 bases and the J segment 6 bases; nucleotides outside the gene matches: 12. The CDR3 spells CASSPGQGAGVGEQYF. The CDR3 bases are TGTGCCAGCAGCCCGGGACAGGGGGCTGGGGTTGGCGAGCAGTACTTC.

V usage is TRBV27 and J usage is TRBJ1-2; 7 bases agree with TRBD1. CDR3 size: 14 residues. V shed 6 bases and J 4 bases; nucleotides not matched to a gene: 8. Germline-derived CDR1 and CDR2 are MNHEY and SMNVEV (reference sequence). In nucleotides, the CDR3 is TGTGCCAGCAGGACAGGGCTCCATAGCTATGGCTACACCTTC. Translating gives CASRTGLHSYGYTF.

The chain links TRBV10-3 to TRBJ2-3; 8 positions match TRBD2. J gave up 2 bases and V 6 bases, and 7 bases lay outside the gene matches. The CDR3 runs to 15 residues. Germline CDR1 and CDR2: ENHRY and SYGVKD. The CDR3 DNA is TGTGCCATCAGCGATAGCGGGGTCATCACAGATACGCAGTATTTT. Its protein is CAISDSGVITDTQYF.

CDR3 sequence (DNA): TGTGCCAGCAGCTTTACTTCGGACAGGGTGGGAGCTTTCTTT. This translates into CASSFTSDRVGAFF. The genes are TRBV6-6 and TRBJ1-1, with 8 bases matching TRBD1. This CDR3 region has 14 residues. Trimming at V came to 6 bases and at J to 10 bases, leaving 13 bases not matched to a gene. Per the germline V gene, CDR1 is MNHNY and CDR2 is SVGAGI (reference sequence).

DNA for the CDR3: TGCGCCAGCAGCAGAGGGACAGGAGACAATCAGCCCCAGCATTTT. It translates to CASSRGTGDNQPQHF. The chain couples TRBV5-1 to TRBJ1-5; 8 nucleotides align to TRBD1. Germline CDR1 reads SGHRS; CDR2 reads YFSETQ. V shed 4 bases and J 3 bases; nucleotides not matched to a gene: 6. The CDR3 spans 15 residues.

The chain combines TRBV7-3 with TRBJ2-7; unclear D gene. This CDR3 comprises 14 residues. Per the germline V gene, CDR1 is SGHTA and CDR2 is FQGTGA. V lost 5 bases, J lost 2 bases, and 13 bases lay in between. The CDR3, as DNA: TGTGCCAGCAGCCCCCAGCAAGGAGCCTACGAGCAGTACGTC. Amino acid sequence: CASSPQQGAYEQYV.

This clone was seen just once. The gene calls are TRBV20-1 and TRBJ1-2; D unclear. Germline assignment: CDR1 DFQATT and CDR2 SNEGSKA (reference sequence). V lost 5 bases and J lost 9, with 13 bases in between. The CDR3 covers 11 residues. CDR3 sequence: CSAAEVKSYTF. The CDR3 coding sequence is TGCAGTGCTGCGGAGGTCAAGAGCTACACCTTC.

The chain is built from TRBV28 and TRBJ2-1; 10 bases align to TRBD2. The germline V gene has CDR1 MDHEN and CDR2 SYDVKM. The CDR3 is 16 amino acids. The trim removed 8 bases at V and 8 bases at J, leaving 15 bases unmatched. CDR3 bases: TGTGCCAGCTCGCCCCTACTAGCGGGACGGCCTCATGAGCAGTTCTTC. Amino acid sequence: CASSPLLAGRPHEQFF.

The chain carries TRBV2 and TRBJ1-1; weak D call: TRBD1 (6 bases). This CDR3 comprises 12 residues. Germline assignment: CDR1 SNHLY and CDR2 FYNNEI. Trimming pared 7 bases from V and 5 bases from J, leaving 11 bases between. In DNA form, the CDR3 reads TGTGCCAGCACCCAGGGGAAAACTGAAGCTTTCTTT. This codes for CASTQGKTEAFF. Full variable domain (missing parts from reference TRBV2 and TRBJ1-1): EPEVTQTPSHQVTQMGQEVILRCVPISNHLYFYWYRQILGQKVEFLVSFYNNEISEKSEIFDDQFSVERPDGSNFTLKIRSTKLEDSAMYFCASTQGKTEAFFGQGTRLTVV.